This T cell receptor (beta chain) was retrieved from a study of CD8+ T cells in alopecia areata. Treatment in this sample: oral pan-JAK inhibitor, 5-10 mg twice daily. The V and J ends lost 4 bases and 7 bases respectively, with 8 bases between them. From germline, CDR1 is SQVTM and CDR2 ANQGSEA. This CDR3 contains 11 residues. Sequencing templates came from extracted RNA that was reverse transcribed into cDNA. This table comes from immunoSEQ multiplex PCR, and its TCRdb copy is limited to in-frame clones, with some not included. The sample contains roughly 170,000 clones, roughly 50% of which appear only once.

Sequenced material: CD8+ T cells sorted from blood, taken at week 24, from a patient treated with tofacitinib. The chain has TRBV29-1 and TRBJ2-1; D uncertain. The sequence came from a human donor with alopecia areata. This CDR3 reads CSVGADNEQFF. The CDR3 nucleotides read TGCAGCGTTGGGGCGGATAATGAGCAGTTCTTC.